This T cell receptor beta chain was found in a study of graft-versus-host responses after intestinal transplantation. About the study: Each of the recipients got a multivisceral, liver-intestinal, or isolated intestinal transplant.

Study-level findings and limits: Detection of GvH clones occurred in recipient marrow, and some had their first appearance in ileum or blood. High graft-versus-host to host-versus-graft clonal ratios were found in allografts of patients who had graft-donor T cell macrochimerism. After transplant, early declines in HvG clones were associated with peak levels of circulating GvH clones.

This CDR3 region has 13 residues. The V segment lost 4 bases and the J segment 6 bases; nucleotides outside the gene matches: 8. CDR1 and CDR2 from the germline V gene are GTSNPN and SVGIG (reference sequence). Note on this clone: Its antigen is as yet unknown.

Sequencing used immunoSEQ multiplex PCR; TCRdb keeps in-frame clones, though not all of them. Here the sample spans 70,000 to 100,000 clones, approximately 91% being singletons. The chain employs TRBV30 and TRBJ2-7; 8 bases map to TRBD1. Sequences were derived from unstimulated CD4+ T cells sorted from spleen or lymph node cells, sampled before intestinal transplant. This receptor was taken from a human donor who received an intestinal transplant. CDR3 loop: CAWTTGGSGEQYF. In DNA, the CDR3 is TGTGCCTGGACTACAGGGGGATCGGGCGAGCAGTACTTC.